This TCR beta chain was obtained from a study of CD8+CD57+ T cells in acquired aplastic anemia. This CDR3 has 13 residues. J gave up 4 bases and V 4 bases, and 5 bases lay outside the gene matches. Germline V gives CDR1 SQVTM, CDR2 ANQGSEA. Genomic DNA constituted the template upon which TCR beta VDJ and CDR3 profiling was performed. TCRdb passed the reads through MiXCR, listing each CDR3 protein once. The sample lists 160,000 or so distinct CDR3 sequences, around half seen once, with more than 1% in the top ten. This clonotype was observed a handful of times. Its antigen remains unidentified. The authors sequenced patients whose flow cytometry had shown CD8+CD57+ cell expansion. Study outcomes and limitations: A set of about 28 CD8+ CDR3 sequences was shared between patients and controls, and these sequences appeared highly expressed in patients. For CD8+ Simpson's diversity, patients and controls showed no significant difference.

Sequencing was done on a sample of sorted CD4+, CD8+, or CD8+CD57+ T cells (not recorded which) from PBMCs. J is TRBJ1-2 and V is TRBV29-1; 8 nucleotides match TRBD1. The sequence came from a human donor with aplastic anemia. The CDR3 here is CSVGQGIGYGYTF. CDR3 nucleotide sequence: TGCAGCGTTGGACAGGGGATTGGCTATGGCTACACCTTC.